Shown below are 8 T cell receptor beta chains from a single sample sequenced in a study of blood T cell repertoires in COVID-19. Generated by immunoSEQ multiplex PCR, the TCRdb table keeps only in-frame clones and is missing some. The sample lists about 150,000 clones; 91% were seen once. Sequences were obtained from peripheral blood. The receptor source for this set is a man aged 45-60 years with acute or convalescent COVID-19.

This chain uses TRBV12-3 or TRBV12-4 with TRBJ2-5; 9 bases are shared with TRBD2. With V trimmed by 9 bases and J by 4 bases, 6 bases remained unmatched. The CDR3 runs 13 residues. The CDR3: CASCIAGAETQYF. For the CDR3, the DNA is TGTGCCAGTTGTATAGCGGGGGCAGAGACCCAGTACTTC.

The rearrangement joins TRBV7-2 to TRBJ2-1; 7 bases map to TRBD1. V dropped 3 bases and J dropped 6; count of bases not matched to a gene: 2. Germline V gives CDR1 SGHTA, CDR2 FQGNSA. The CDR3 is made up of 13 amino acids. The CDR3 DNA follows: TGTGCCAGCAGCTTTACAGGGGTCAATGAGCAGTTCTTC. Protein: CASSFTGVNEQFF.

This chain connects TRBV13 to TRBJ2-5; no clear D. The CDR3 extends over 14 amino acids. Germline-derived CDR1 and CDR2 are PRHDT and FYEKMQ (reference sequence). With 1 base removed from V and 0 bases from J, the gap between germline ends came to 6 bases. The CDR3 loop reads CASSLVPDQETQYF. For the CDR3, the DNA is TGTGCCAGCAGCTTAGTCCCAGACCAAGAGACCCAGTACTTC.

The rearrangement links TRBV5-4 to TRBJ2-1, with 7 bases lining up with TRBD2. The germline gives CDR1 SGHNT, CDR2 YYREEE (reference sequence). The V gene end was trimmed by 2 bases and the J gene end by 0 bases; junction bases not matched to a gene: 17. CDR3 length: 20 amino acids. The CDR3 region is CASSLRAGTATKSSYNEQFF. As DNA, the CDR3 is TGTGCCAGCAGCTTAAGAGCGGGGACGGCGACCAAAAGCTCCTACAATGAGCAGTTCTTC.

J is TRBJ2-1 and V is TRBV19, with 14 bases identical to TRBD2. Germline CDR1 is LNHDA and CDR2 is SQIVND (reference sequence). The CDR3 has 21 residues. Trimming at V came to 0 bases and at J to 4 bases, leaving 14 bases not matched to a gene. DNA of the CDR3: TGTGCCAGTAGTATAGAGGGGCCTGGACTAGCGGGGGGCCGTATATACAATGAGCAGTTCTTC. Its protein product is CASSIEGPGLAGGRIYNEQFF. Using reference TRBV19 and TRBJ2-1 for the parts outside the CDR3, the full variable domain is DGGITQSPKYLFRKEGQNVTLSCEQNLNHDAMYWYRQDPGQGLRLIYYSQIVNDFQKGDIAEGYSVSREKKESFPLTVTSAQKNPTAFYLCASSIEGPGLAGGRIYNEQFFGPGTRLTVL.

The rearrangement joins TRBV18 to TRBJ1-1; no reliable D call. Trimming removed 2 bases at V and 1 base at J, with 11 bases between. Germline V gene sequence: CDR1 KGHSH, CDR2 LQKENI. The CDR3 contains 15 residues. The CDR3 loop is CASSPSGIPNTEAFF. The CDR3 nucleotides are TGTGCCAGCTCACCATCGGGAATACCGAACACTGAAGCTTTCTTT.

The chain has TRBV7-9 and TRBJ2-7, with unresolved D. V gave up 2 bases and J gave up 5 bases, with 10 bases separating them. Germline values: CDR1 SEHNR, CDR2 FQNEAQ (reference sequence). The length of the CDR3 is 13 residues. CDR3 in DNA: TGTGCCAGCAGCTTACTGGAAGCGAACGAGCAGTACTTC. Encoded protein: CASSLLEANEQYF.

The chain carries TRBV5-1 and TRBJ2-5; 11 bases line up with TRBD1. Germline values: CDR1 SGHRS, CDR2 YFSETQ. V lost 4 bases, J lost 5 bases, and 10 bases stayed unmatched. This CDR3 has 16 amino acids. The CDR3 DNA reads as TGCGCCAGCAGCCGGACGGACAGGGGGCTGACGGAGACCCAGTACTTC. Its translation: CASSRTDRGLTETQYF.